These 19 T cell receptor beta chains were sequenced from one sample in a study of control samples from healthy donors and cancer patients. Profiling relied on immunoSEQ multiplex PCR, and the TCRdb table lists in-frame clones only, not all of them. This sample has about 180,000 clones, with roughly nine tenths found just once. The specimen was blood. These receptors all come from a man in his thirties or forties in good health.

This clone was detected only a few times. This sequence joins TRBV7-2 and TRBJ1-1; perhaps TRBD1 as D (5 bases). This CDR3 contains 15 residues. V was cut by 5 bases and J by 0 bases, with 13 bases left in between. From germline, CDR1 is SGHTA and CDR2 FQGNSA. The CDR3, as DNA: TGTGCCAGCAGCCCTGCCATGGGGGTGAACACTGAAGCTTTCTTT. It specifies CASSPAMGVNTEAFF.

The rearrangement links TRBV6-5 to TRBJ2-1, with a tentative D call TRBD2 (5 bases). Per the germline V gene, CDR1 is MNHEY and CDR2 is SVGAGI. Trimming took 6 bases from V and 0 from J, leaving 12 bases between them. This CDR3 is built from 15 residues. The CDR3 DNA reads as TGTGCCAGCAGCAGCTTCGAGGGCTCCTACAATGAGCAGTTCTTC. It is translated as CASSSFEGSYNEQFF.

This clone was seen just once. The chain couples TRBV3-1 (or the pseudogene TRBV3-2) to TRBJ1-1; D unresolved. The CDR3 is 13 residues long. The germline V gene has CDR1 LGHDT and CDR2 YNNKEL (reference sequence). The ends were cut back, 5 bases at V and 2 bases at J, with 9 bases in the middle. The CDR3: CASSLLGNTEAFF. The CDR3 DNA sequence: TGTGCCAGCAGCTTGCTGGGTAACACTGAAGCTTTCTTT.

This clone occurred a few times. This sequence joins TRBV20-1 and TRBJ1-1; weak D call: TRBD1 (5 bases). Germline CDR1 and CDR2: DFQATT and SNEGSKA (reference sequence). With 3 bases removed from V and 6 bases from J, the gap between germline ends came to 14 bases. The CDR3 has 13 residues. The CDR3, as DNA: TGCAGTGCTAGTTTCAGGGTGTCAGCTGAAGCTTTCTTT. Amino acids: CSASFRVSAEAFF.

CDR3 protein: CASSVSVDAGNTIYF. CDR3 DNA: TGTGCCAGCAGCGTATCTGTGGATGCTGGAAACACCATATATTTT. This sequence joins TRBV9 and TRBJ1-3, with D hard to call. The germline V gene encodes CDR1 SGDLS and CDR2 YYNGEE. Between the trimmed V and J ends, which lost 1 base and 2 bases, there was a span of 10 bases. CDR3 length equals 15 residues.

This chain joins TRBV30 and TRBJ1-5; 7 positions match TRBD1. The CDR3 runs to 16 residues. V was pared by 2 bases and J by 2 bases, with 9 bases of the junction left unmatched. Germline V gene data show CDR1 as GTSNPN and CDR2 as SVGIG (reference sequence). The CDR3 loop reads CAWSRTGVGGNQPQHF. Written as DNA, the CDR3 is TGTGCCTGGAGTCGCACAGGGGTAGGGGGCAATCAGCCCCAGCATTTT.

The rearrangement uses TRBV10-3 and TRBJ2-7; TRBD2 matches at 8 bases. The CDR3 is 14 residues long. The ends lost 3 bases at V and 6 bases at J; junction bases unmatched: 7. Germline CDR1 and CDR2: ENHRY and SYGVKD. CDR3 in amino acids: CAISDRAGASEQYF. DNA for the CDR3: TGTGCCATCAGTGATCGAGCGGGGGCTTCCGAGCAGTACTTC.

The V call is TRBV19, the J call TRBJ2-2; 7 nucleotides agree with TRBD1. The CDR3 sequence is 16 residues long. After removal of 3 bases from V and 2 bases from J, the junction contained 6 bases not matched to a gene. Germline values: CDR1 LNHDA, CDR2 SQIVND (reference sequence). The CDR3 DNA follows: TGTGCCAGTAGTATTGATAGGGGGCTTAACACCGGGGAGCTGTTTTTT. Translation gives CASSIDRGLNTGELFF.

The chain combines TRBV12-5 with TRBJ1-2, with D hard to call. Trimming left V 4 bases short and J 5 bases short, with 8 bases between. The CDR3 has 12 amino acids. CDR1 LGHNT and CDR2 FRNRAP come from the germline V gene. As DNA, the CDR3 is TGTGCTAGTGGTTCGGGGAATTATGGCTACACCTTC. Amino acids: CASGSGNYGYTF.

The rearrangement joins TRBV11-3 to TRBJ2-2; 9 bases fit TRBD1. CDR1 and CDR2 (germline): SGHNT, YENEEA. V shed 5 bases, J shed 1 base, and the junction held 8 bases outside the gene matches. CDR3 length equals 17 residues. The CDR3 DNA reads TGTGCCAGCAGCCCTCGCCCGGGACAGGGGAACACCGGGGAGCTGTTTTTT. Residues: CASSPRPGQGNTGELFF.

This chain joins TRBV6-1 and TRBJ2-5; a weak D match, TRBD2 (6 bases). CDR1 and CDR2 (germline): MNHNS, SASEGT. Trimming pared 2 bases from V and 7 bases from J, leaving 14 bases between. The CDR3 consists of 14 residues. CDR3 amino acids: CASSEPSVGATQYF. CDR3 bases: TGTGCCAGCAGTGAACCTAGCGTCGGGGCGACCCAGTACTTC.

The chain carries TRBV6-2 or TRBV6-3 and TRBJ2-1, with TRBD2 identical over 12 bases. Germline CDR1 and CDR2: MNHEY and SVGEGT. The CDR3 is 15 amino acids. Losses at the gene ends were 6 bases for V and 5 bases for J; bases not matched to a gene: 5. The CDR3 reads CASSQGLAGHNEQFF. CDR3 coding DNA: TGTGCCAGCAGCCAAGGACTAGCGGGGCACAATGAGCAGTTCTTC.

The chain employs TRBV27 and TRBJ1-2, with D possibly being TRBD1 (5 bases). V was trimmed by 3 bases and J by 8 bases, leaving 13 bases between them. Germline CDR1 MNHEY, CDR2 SMNVEV (reference sequence). CDR3 length equals 13 residues. The CDR3 loop is CASSFIGTGGYTF. DNA for the CDR3: TGTGCCAGCAGTTTTATAGGGACTGGCGGCTACACCTTC.

J is TRBJ1-5 and V is TRBV7-8; D gene unclear. Trimming pared 0 bases from V and 6 bases from J, leaving 9 bases between. The length of the CDR3 is 14 residues. Germline loops: CDR1 SGHVS, CDR2 FQNEAQ. The CDR3 nucleotides are TGTGCCAGCAGCTTAGCGAGTAAGGGTCAGCCCCAGCATTTT. Translation: CASSLASKGQPQHF.

The chain carries TRBV5-1 and TRBJ1-4; TRBD1 matches at 10 bases. This CDR3 is 17 amino acids long. In germline, CDR1 is SGHRS, CDR2 YFSETQ. Trimming removed 4 bases from V and 0 bases from J; junction bases left unmatched: 6. CDR3 amino acids: CASSRTGGFATNEKLFF. CDR3 bases: TGCGCCAGCAGCCGGACAGGGGGATTTGCAACTAATGAAAAACTGTTTTTT.

This chain connects TRBV30 to TRBJ1-1, with D possibly being TRBD1 (6 bases). Germline lookup yields CDR1 GTSNPN and CDR2 SVGIG (reference sequence). With 2 bases removed from V and 11 bases from J, the gap between germline ends came to 15 bases. The CDR3 is made up of 12 amino acids. Here the CDR3 reads CAWSLQTGMAFF. In nucleotides, the CDR3 is TGTGCCTGGAGTCTACAAACAGGGATGGCTTTCTTT. The whole variable domain, filled in from reference TRBV30 and TRBJ1-1, reads SQTIHQWPATLVQPVGSPLSLECTVEGTSNPNLYWYRQAAGRGLQLLFYSVGIGQISSEVPQNLSASRPQDRQFILSSKKLLLSDSGFYLCAWSLQTGMAFFGQGTRLTVV.

The V call is TRBV18, the J call TRBJ1-5; no clear D. Germline V gene sequence: CDR1 KGHSH, CDR2 LQKENI. Between the trimmed V and J ends, which lost 2 bases and 3 bases, there was a span of 14 bases. CDR3 length: 16 residues. CDR3 residues: CASSPSDQAFNQPQHF. The CDR3 DNA reads as TGTGCCAGCTCACCATCTGACCAGGCTTTCAATCAGCCCCAGCATTTT. The complete variable domain, with remaining parts taken from reference TRBV18 and TRBJ1-5, reads NAGVMQNPRHLVRRRGQEARLRCSPMKGHSHVYWYRQLPEEGLKFMVYLQKENIIDESGMPKERFSAEFPKEGPSILRIQQVVRGDSAAYFCASSPSDQAFNQPQHFGDGTRLSIL.

The chain combines TRBV5-1 with TRBJ1-4; no definite D call. Germline values: CDR1 SGHRS, CDR2 YFSETQ. This CDR3 contains 15 residues. V gave up 2 bases and J gave up 0 bases, with 8 bases separating them. The DNA of the CDR3 is TGCGCCAGCAGCTTCCAGGCCGCAACTAATGAAAAACTGTTTTTT. Protein sequence: CASSFQAATNEKLFF. The complete variable domain, with remaining parts taken from reference TRBV5-1 and TRBJ1-4, reads KAGVTQTPRYLIKTRGQQVTLSCSPISGHRSVSWYQQTPGQGLQFLFEYFSETQRNKGNFPGRFSGRQFSNSRSEMNVSTLELGDSALYLCASSFQAATNEKLFFGSGTQLSVL.

The chain links TRBV2 to TRBJ1-6; D is ambiguous. CDR3 length equals 14 residues. The V end was cut by 10 bases, the J end by 2 bases, with 12 bases between. CDR1 is SNHLY and CDR2 is FYNNEI in the germline V gene. The CDR3 sequence: CAKPRETYNSPLHF. The CDR3 DNA follows: TGTGCCAAGCCTCGAGAAACCTATAATTCACCCCTCCACTTT.